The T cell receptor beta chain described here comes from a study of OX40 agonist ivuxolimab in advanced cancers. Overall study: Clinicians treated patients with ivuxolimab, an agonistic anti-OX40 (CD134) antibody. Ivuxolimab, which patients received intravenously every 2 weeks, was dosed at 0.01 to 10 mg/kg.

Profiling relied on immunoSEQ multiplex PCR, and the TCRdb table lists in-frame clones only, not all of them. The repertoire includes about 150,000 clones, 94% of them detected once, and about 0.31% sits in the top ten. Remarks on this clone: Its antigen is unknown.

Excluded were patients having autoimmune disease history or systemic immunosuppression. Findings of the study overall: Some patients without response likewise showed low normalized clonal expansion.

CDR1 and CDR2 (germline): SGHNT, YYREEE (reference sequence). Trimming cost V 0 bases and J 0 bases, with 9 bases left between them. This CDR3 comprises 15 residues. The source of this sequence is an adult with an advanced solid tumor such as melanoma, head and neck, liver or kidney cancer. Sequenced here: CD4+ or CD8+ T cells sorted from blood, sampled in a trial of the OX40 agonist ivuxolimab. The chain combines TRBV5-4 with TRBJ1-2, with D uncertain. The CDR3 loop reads CASSLDRTANYGYTF. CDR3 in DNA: TGTGCCAGCAGCTTGGACAGAACAGCTAACTATGGCTACACCTTC.